This note documents a single T cell receptor beta chain sequence. It was RNA transcripts that yielded the amplified TCR beta CDR3 regions. Primed by the HTBI set, a first-round RT-PCR was run on the TCR CDR3. TCRdb re-called the multiplex PCR reads with MiXCR, one entry per CDR3 protein. In the table there are 400,000 to 450,000 distinct CDR3 sequences, roughly 14% of which are singletons. The data were taken from a study of T cells in Graves' hyperthyroidism and ophthalmopathy. The CDR3 length is 15 residues. Germline V gives CDR1 DFQATT, CDR2 SNEGSKA (reference sequence). Trimming took 1 base from V and 2 from J, leaving 11 bases between them.

Sequenced material: blood. The V call is TRBV20-1, the J call TRBJ2-2, with unresolved D. The clonotype was recovered from a man younger than 35 with Graves' ophthalmopathy. The CDR3 sequence: CSARGFQANTGELFF. The CDR3 region has the DNA TGCAGTGCTAGAGGTTTCCAGGCAAACACCGGGGAGCTGTTTTTT.